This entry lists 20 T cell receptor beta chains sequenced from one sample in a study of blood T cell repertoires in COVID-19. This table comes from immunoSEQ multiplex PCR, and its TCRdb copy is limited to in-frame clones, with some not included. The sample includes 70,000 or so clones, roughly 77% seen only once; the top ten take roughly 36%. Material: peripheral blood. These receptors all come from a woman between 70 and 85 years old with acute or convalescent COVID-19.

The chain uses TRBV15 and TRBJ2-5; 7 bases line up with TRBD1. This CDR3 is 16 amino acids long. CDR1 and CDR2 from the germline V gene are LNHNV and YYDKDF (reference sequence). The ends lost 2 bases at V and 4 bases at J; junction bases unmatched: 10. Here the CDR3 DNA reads TGTGCCACCAGCAGACCGGACGGATCAGGGGGAGAGACCCAGTACTTC. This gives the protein CATSRPDGSGGETQYF.

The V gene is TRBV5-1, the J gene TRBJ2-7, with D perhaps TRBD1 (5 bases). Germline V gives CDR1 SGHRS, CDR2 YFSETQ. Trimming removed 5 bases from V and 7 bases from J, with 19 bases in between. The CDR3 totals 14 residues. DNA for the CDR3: TGCGCCAGCAGAATTTCAGGGTCCCCCACGGAGCAGTACTTC. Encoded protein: CASRISGSPTEQYF.

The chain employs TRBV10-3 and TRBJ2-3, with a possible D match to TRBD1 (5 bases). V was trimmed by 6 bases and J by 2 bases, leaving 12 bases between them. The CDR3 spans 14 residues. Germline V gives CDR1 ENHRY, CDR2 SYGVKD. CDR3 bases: TGTGCCATCAGGGGCAGGGATAACACAGATACGCAGTATTTT. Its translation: CAIRGRDNTDTQYF.

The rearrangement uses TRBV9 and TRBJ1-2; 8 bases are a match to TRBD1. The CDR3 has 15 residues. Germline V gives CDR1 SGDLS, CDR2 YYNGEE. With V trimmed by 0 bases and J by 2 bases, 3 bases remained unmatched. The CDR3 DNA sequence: TGTGCCAGCAGCGTAGGTGGACAGGGAAACTATGGCTACACCTTC. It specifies CASSVGGQGNYGYTF.

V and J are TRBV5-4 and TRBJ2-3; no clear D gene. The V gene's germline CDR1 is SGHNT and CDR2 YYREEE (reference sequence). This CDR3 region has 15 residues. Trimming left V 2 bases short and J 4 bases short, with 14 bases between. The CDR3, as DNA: TGTGCCAGCAGCTTATCCCTAGGCACTCCAGATACGCAGTATTTT. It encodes CASSLSLGTPDTQYF.

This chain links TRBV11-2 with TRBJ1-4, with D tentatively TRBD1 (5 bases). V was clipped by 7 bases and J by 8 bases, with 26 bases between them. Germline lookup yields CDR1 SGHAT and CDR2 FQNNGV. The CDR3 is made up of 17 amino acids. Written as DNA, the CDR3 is TGTGCCAGCACCTCCGATGGGGCAGGGCCCCTCCGGGAAAAACTGTTTTTT. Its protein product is CASTSDGAGPLREKLFF.

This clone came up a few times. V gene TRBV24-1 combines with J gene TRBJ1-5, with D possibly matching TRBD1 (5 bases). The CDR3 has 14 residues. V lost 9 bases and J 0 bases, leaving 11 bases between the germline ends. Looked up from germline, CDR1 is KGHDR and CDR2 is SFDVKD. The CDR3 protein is CATQTDNSNQPQHF. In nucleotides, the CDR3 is TGTGCCACCCAGACAGACAATAGCAATCAGCCCCAGCATTTT.

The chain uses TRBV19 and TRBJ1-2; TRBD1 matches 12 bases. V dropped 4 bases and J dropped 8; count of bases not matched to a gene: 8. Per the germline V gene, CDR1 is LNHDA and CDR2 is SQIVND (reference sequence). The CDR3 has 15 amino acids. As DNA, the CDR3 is TGTGCCAGTAGTAGGGACAGGGGGCAATCGAGCGGCTACACCTTC. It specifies CASSRDRGQSSGYTF.

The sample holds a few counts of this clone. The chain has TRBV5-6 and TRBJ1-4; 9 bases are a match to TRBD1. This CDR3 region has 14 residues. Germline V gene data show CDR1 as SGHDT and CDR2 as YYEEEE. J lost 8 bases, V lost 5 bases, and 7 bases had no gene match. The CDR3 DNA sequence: TGTGCCAGCAGTTGGGGGGACAGGGCGGAAAAACTGTTTTTT. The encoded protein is CASSWGDRAEKLFF.

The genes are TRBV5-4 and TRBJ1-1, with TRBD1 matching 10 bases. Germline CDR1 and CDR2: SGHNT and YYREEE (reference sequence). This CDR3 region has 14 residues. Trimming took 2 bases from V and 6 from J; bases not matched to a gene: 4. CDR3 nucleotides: TGTGCCAGCAGCTTAGGGACAGGGGTCGCTGAAGCTTTCTTT. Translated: CASSLGTGVAEAFF.

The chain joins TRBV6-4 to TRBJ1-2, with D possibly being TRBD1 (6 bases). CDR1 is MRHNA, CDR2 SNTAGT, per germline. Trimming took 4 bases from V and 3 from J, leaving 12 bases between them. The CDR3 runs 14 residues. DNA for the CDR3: TGTGCCAGCAGTGCCGGACAGTGGGACTATGGCTACACCTTC. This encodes CASSAGQWDYGYTF.

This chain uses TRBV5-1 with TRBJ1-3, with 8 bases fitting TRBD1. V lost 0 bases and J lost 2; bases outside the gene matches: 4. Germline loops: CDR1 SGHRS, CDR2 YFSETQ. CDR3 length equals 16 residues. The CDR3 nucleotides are TGCGCCAGCAGCTTGGTCTCGACAGGGGCTGGAAACACCATATATTTT. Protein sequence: CASSLVSTGAGNTIYF.

The CDR3 reads CASSLGSGIYEQYF. CDR3 in DNA: TGTGCCAGCAGCTTAGGTTCGGGAATCTACGAGCAGTACTTC. The V call is TRBV7-8, the J call TRBJ2-7; D perhaps matches TRBD2 (5 bases). Germline-derived CDR1 and CDR2 are SGHVS and FQNEAQ. This CDR3 spans 14 amino acids. V lost 1 base, J lost 3 bases, and 10 bases lay in between.

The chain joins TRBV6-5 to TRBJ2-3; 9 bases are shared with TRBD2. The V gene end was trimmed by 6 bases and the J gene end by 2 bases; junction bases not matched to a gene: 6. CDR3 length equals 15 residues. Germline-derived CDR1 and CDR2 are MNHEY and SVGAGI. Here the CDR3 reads CASSRSGRPTDTQYF. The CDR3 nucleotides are TGTGCCAGCAGCCGCAGCGGGAGGCCCACAGATACGCAGTATTTT.

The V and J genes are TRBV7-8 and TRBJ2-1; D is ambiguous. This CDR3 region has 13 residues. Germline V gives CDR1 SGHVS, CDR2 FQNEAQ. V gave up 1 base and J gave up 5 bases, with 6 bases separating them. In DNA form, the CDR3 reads TGTGCCAGCAGCTTAGTTTCTAACAATGAGCAGTTCTTC. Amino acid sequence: CASSLVSNNEQFF.

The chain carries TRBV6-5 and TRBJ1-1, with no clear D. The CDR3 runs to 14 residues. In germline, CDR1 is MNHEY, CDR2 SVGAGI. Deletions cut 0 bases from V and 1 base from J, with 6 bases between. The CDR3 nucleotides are TGTGCCAGCAGTTACTCGTTCTGGAACACTGAAGCTTTCTTT. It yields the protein CASSYSFWNTEAFF.

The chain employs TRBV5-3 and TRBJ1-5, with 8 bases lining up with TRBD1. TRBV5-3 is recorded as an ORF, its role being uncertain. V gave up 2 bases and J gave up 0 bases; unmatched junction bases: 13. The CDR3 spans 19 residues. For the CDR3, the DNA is TGTGCCAGAAGCTTCCGACAGGGGAAGAGGGTTTATAGCAATCAGCCCCAGCATTTT. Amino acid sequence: CARSFRQGKRVYSNQPQHF.

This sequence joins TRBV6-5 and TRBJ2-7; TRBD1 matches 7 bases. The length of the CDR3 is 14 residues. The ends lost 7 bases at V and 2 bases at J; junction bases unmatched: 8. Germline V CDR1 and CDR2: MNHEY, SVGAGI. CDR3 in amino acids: CASNPGQRPYEQYF. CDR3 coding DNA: TGTGCCAGCAACCCGGGACAGAGGCCCTACGAGCAGTACTTC.

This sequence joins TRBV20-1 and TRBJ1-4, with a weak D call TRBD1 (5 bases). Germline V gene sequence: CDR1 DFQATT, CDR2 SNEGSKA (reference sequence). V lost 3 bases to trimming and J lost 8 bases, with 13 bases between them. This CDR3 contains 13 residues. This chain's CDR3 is CSASPNTGEKLFF. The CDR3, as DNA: TGCAGTGCTAGTCCCAACACAGGAGAAAAACTGTTTTTT.

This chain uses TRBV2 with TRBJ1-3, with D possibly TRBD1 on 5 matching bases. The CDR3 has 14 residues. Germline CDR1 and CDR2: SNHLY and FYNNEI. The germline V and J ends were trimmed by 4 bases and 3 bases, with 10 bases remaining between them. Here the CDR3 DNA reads TGTGCCAGCAGTGGGCAGGGAAGTGGAAACACCATATATTTT. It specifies CASSGQGSGNTIYF.